The clone carrying this T cell receptor beta chain was counted a few times. The antigen remains undetermined. The data are from a study of response to subunit inactivated influenza vaccine. Study-level results: Few additional T cells are recruited per seasonal influenza vaccination, authors suggested.

Germline V gene lookup returns CDR1 SGHTA and CDR2 FQGNSA. This CDR3 region has 14 residues. The V and J ends lost 1 base and 1 base respectively, with 7 bases between them. TCRdb recomputed calls from the RT-PCR reads with MiXCR, one row per CDR3 protein. The sample lists about 190,000 distinct CDR3 sequences, over 13% occurring once. This clonotype originated in a man aged 50 to 59 who received an inactivated influenza vaccine. The chain couples TRBV7-2 to TRBJ1-2; unclear D gene. The source material was CD8+ T cells sorted from PBMCs, sampled approximately 5 days after vaccination. The CDR3 region has the DNA TGTGCCAGCAGCTTAGGGCCGGGTAACTATGGCTACACCTTC. Translation gives CASSLGPGNYGYTF.